This TCR beta chain was found in a study of T cell repertoires in cytomegalovirus infection. Study information: Evidence of both CMV infection and a matching HLA type came from public TCR beta signatures.

One entry per CDR3 protein results from TCRdb running MiXCR on the reads. The sample has 25,000 to 35,000 distinct CDR3 sequences, 15% to 20% seen once; the top ten hold roughly 80%. Study-wide results and caveats: CMV carriers with the relevant HLA were identified by cumulative public TCR beta family frequency. Clonotype analysis showed dominance of the ex vivo response by HLA-C-restricted CMV-specific TCR beta clonotypes.

Germline loops: CDR1 SEHNR, CDR2 FQNEAQ (reference sequence). V dropped 4 bases and J dropped 5 bases, with 23 bases sitting between them. CDR3 length: 17 residues. Concerning this clonotype itself: Its antigen remains unknown.

This sequence was found in a human donor in good health (CMV status not recorded). Some clones in this sample may be carry-over from other donors' samples. V is TRBV7-9 and J is TRBJ1-1; a weak D match, TRBD1 (5 bases). The source was CD8+ T cells from cultured PBMCs, collected from culture after CMV antigen stimulation. In nucleotides, the CDR3 is TGTGCCAGCAGCTCTTCCGGGACGGGGATCTATGGAACTGAAGCTTTCTTT. Encoded protein: CASSSSGTGIYGTEAFF.